A selection of T cell receptor beta chains follows, all from one sample in a study of blood T cell repertoires in COVID-19. The data were produced by immunoSEQ multiplex PCR, yet TCRdb's version contains in-frame clones alone and is incomplete. Of 250,000 or so clones in the sample, approximately 80% were seen once. The specimen was peripheral blood. The origin of the receptors is a man in his forties who had recovered from COVID-19. Both conserved end residues are part of each CDR3. Each record gives: clone size, D gene, V gene, J gene, CDR3 length, CDR3 DNA, CDR3 protein. The D gene is left open where the match is weak. Rows give clone size only sometimes, using once, few, many, or a class for an expanded clone.

>.|.|TRBV21-1|TRBJ2-7|16
TGTGCCAGCAGCAGATGCCCGTCCAACGGGACAAGGGAGCAGTACTTC
CASSRCPSNGTREQYF
>.|.|TRBV5-6|TRBJ1-1|15
TGTGCCAGCAGCCGTGACGGGGGGGTGAACACTGAAGCTTTCTTT
CASSRDGGVNTEAFF
>few|.|TRBV5-1|TRBJ2-1|15
TGCGCCAGCAGCACGCTTGGGGGGAATTACAATGAGCAGTTCTTC
CASSTLGGNYNEQFF
>.|TRBD1|TRBV5-4|TRBJ2-5|15
TGTGCCAGCAGCTTGGTGGACAGGTTCGAAGAGACCCAGTACTTC
CASSLVDRFEETQYF
>.|.|TRBV4-3|TRBJ2-2|16
TGCGCCAGCAGCCACAGTGATCGGGGAGGCACCGGGGAGCTGTTTTTT
CASSHSDRGGTGELFF
>few|.|TRBV12-2|TRBJ2-7|16
TGTGCAAGTCGCTTAACGGGACAGGGGTCCTCCTACGAGCAGTACTTC
CASRLTGQGSSYEQYF
>.|TRBD1|TRBV19|TRBJ1-1|15
TGTGCCAGTAGCCCAACACAGGGGAGGTTCACTGAAGCTTTCTTT
CASSPTQGRFTEAFF
>.|.|TRBV10-3|TRBJ1-2|13
TGTGCCATCAGTGACGGGTTTGTCTATGGCTACACCTTC
CAISDGFVYGYTF
>once|TRBD1|TRBV5-6|TRBJ1-6|16
TGTGCCAGCAGCGCGAACACGGGACAGGTCGGGTCACCCCTCCACTTT
CASSANTGQVGSPLHF
>.|TRBD2|TRBV15|TRBJ2-5|16
TGTGCCACCAGCAGAATACTAGCGGGAGGTCGAGAGACCCAGTACTTC
CATSRILAGGRETQYF
>once|.|TRBV6-6|TRBJ2-1|13
TGTGCCAGCAGTAACGGACTCGGAGATGAGCAGTTCTTC
CASSNGLGDEQFF
>.|TRBD1|TRBV5-6|TRBJ2-5|14
TGTGCCAGCAGCAAACAGGGGGCGGGGGAGACCCAGTACTTC
CASSKQGAGETQYF
>.|.|TRBV7-2|TRBJ2-2|18
TGTGCCAGCAGCTTAGCCGTTCGGCGAGCGGCGAACACCGGGGAGCTGTTTTTT
CASSLAVRRAANTGELFF
>.|.|TRBV7-2|TRBJ2-1|17
TGTGCCAGCAGCACGTTGTGGCGGGCCAACTCCTACAATGAGCAGTTCTTC
CASSTLWRANSYNEQFF
>few|.|TRBV12-3/TRBV12-4|TRBJ2-5|13
TGTGCCAGCAGTTGGGGGATGGGAGGGACCCAGTACTTC
CASSWGMGGTQYF
>.|.|TRBV3-1/TRBV3-2|TRBJ1-3|16
TGTGCCAGCAGCCAATTTGACAGCAGCTCTGGAAACACCATATATTTT
CASSQFDSSSGNTIYF
>.|.|TRBV2|TRBJ1-2|13
TGTGCCAGCAGTGAATGGCAGGTTAATGGCTACACCTTC
CASSEWQVNGYTF
>.|.|TRBV3-1/TRBV3-2|TRBJ2-5|15
TGTGCCAGCAGCCAAGATGTCCTAGCGAGGGAGACCCAGTACTTC
CASSQDVLARETQYF
>once|.|TRBV9|TRBJ1-2|12
TGTGCCAGCAGCGGGCCCTTCTATGGCTACACCTTC
CASSGPFYGYTF
>.|.|TRBV7-9|TRBJ2-3|13
TGTGCGTCTCGGCAGGGTGGCACAGATACGCAGTATTTT
CASRQGGTDTQYF